A selection of T cell receptor beta chains follows, all from one sample in a study of blood T cell repertoires in COVID-19. Measured with immunoSEQ multiplex PCR; TCRdb has only the in-frame clones, and not every one. The table has about 140,000 clones, about 83% seen once. Sequences were obtained from peripheral blood. The receptor source for this set is a human donor in a cohort sampled during active COVID-19. The CDR3 runs from the conserved cysteine through the conserved F or W. A D gene is named only where the DNA matches it firmly. The size entry is marked missing in some rows and otherwise reads once, few, many or a size class.

-	TRBV7-9	-	TRBJ2-5	TGTGCCAGCAGCTTTCCGCCTAGGGGGAGTCCCCAAGAGACCCAGTACTTC	CASSFPPRGSPQETQYF
TRBD2	TRBV19	once	TRBJ2-1	TGTGCCAGTAGGGCGGGGGGCTCCTACAATGAGCAGTTCTTC	CASRAGGSYNEQFF
TRBD2	TRBV5-1	-	TRBJ2-5	TGCGCCAGCAGCCCTGGACGCTTAGCGGGGGGGATGATACAAGAGACCCAGTACTTC	CASSPGRLAGGMIQETQYF
-	TRBV29-1	-	TRBJ1-2	TGCAGCGTTGAAGCGGGGGGAACGGGTCATAGAGGCTACACCTTC	CSVEAGGTGHRGYTF
TRBD2	TRBV2	-	TRBJ2-1	TGTGCCAGCAGTGAAGGTAGCGGGAGACGCTACAATGAGCAGTTCTTC	CASSEGSGRRYNEQFF
-	TRBV10-3	-	TRBJ1-5	TGTGCCATCAGAGGTACAGGGAACAATCAGCCCCAGCATTTT	CAIRGTGNNQPQHF
TRBD1	TRBV27	-	TRBJ2-7	TGTGCCAGCAGGGGGACAGGGACCTACGAGCAGTACTTC	CASRGTGTYEQYF
-	TRBV20-1	-	TRBJ2-7	TGCAGTGCTAGTGGGGGCGGGGAAACCTACGAGCAGTACTTC	CSASGGGETYEQYF
-	TRBV7-2	once	TRBJ2-3	TGTGCCAGCAGCTTAGCTATCCCCCAGGCGGGGTATTTT	CASSLAIPQAGYF
TRBD2	TRBV7-9	-	TRBJ2-7	TGTGCCAGCAGCTTAGCCTCGATAGCGGGGGAAATCGGCGAGCAGTACTTC	CASSLASIAGEIGEQYF
-	TRBV6-2/TRBV6-3	-	TRBJ1-6	TGTGCCAGCAGTTACTCGAGAGGGGGAGATTCACCCCTCCACTTT	CASSYSRGGDSPLHF
TRBD2	TRBV27	-	TRBJ2-3	TGTGCCAGCAGTCCGCTCGGGGGGGCCTCAGATACGCAGTATTTT	CASSPLGGASDTQYF
-	TRBV24-1	-	TRBJ2-1	TGTGCCACCAGTGATCTTAGCGGCTTAGGCTACAATGAGCAGTTCTTC	CATSDLSGLGYNEQFF
TRBD1	TRBV5-1	-	TRBJ1-1	TGCGCCAGCAGCCATAGGACAGGGAGAGGTTCAAACACTGAAGCTTTCTTT	CASSHRTGRGSNTEAFF
TRBD1	TRBV5-4	-	TRBJ2-7	TGTGCCAGCAGTCCCGGGACAGGGGGCTACGAGCAGTACTTC	CASSPGTGGYEQYF
TRBD1	TRBV7-9	once	TRBJ1-1	TGTGCCAGCAGCTCACCGGGACAGGGTAAGGCTGAAGCTTTCTTT	CASSSPGQGKAEAFF
-	TRBV5-4	-	TRBJ2-7	TGTGCCAGCAGCGGTAACAGCTACGAGCAGTACTTC	CASSGNSYEQYF